The 22 T cell receptor beta chains given below trace back to one sample, sequenced in a study of response to subunit inactivated influenza vaccine. TCRdb re-called the RT-PCR reads through MiXCR, storing one row per CDR3 protein. This table holds around 200,000 distinct CDR3 sequences, around 15% found once. Sequenced material: CD8+ T cells sorted from PBMCs, taken less than 6 days after vaccination. The receptors were sampled from a man between 50 and 59 years old who received an inactivated influenza vaccine.

This clonotype was counted many times. J is TRBJ2-7 and V is TRBV14; tentative D call: TRBD2 (5 bases). The V gene's germline CDR1 is SGHDN and CDR2 FVKESK. There are 15 residues in the CDR3. The V end lost 4 bases, the J end lost 2 bases, and 15 bases lay between the germline ends. The chain's CDR3 is CASSLIGSATYEQYF. Written as DNA, the CDR3 is TGTGCCAGCAGCCTTATAGGGAGTGCCACCTACGAGCAGTACTTC.

The table lists this clonotype with a few counts. The CDR3 DNA is TGCGCCAGCAGCCAAGATTGGGGGGGTGGCTATTCATCCGAGCAGTACTTC. Translating gives CASSQDWGGGYSSEQYF. The chain carries TRBV4-3 and TRBJ2-7; 7 bases are shared with TRBD2. Trimming cost V 0 bases and J 6 bases; bases outside gene matches: 14. Germline V gene data show CDR1 as LGHNA and CDR2 as YSLEER. The CDR3 spans 17 residues.

This clonotype was observed at least ten times. V and J are TRBV5-1 and TRBJ2-6; D unclear. Germline V lookup: CDR1 SGHRS, CDR2 YFSETQ. The CDR3 has 19 residues. V lost 1 base to trimming and J lost 2 bases, with 19 bases between them. The CDR3, as DNA: TGCGCCAGCAGCTTGTGGAGCCCAGCCGTAACTGCTGGGGCCAACGTCCTGACTTTC. Its translation: CASSLWSPAVTAGANVLTF.

This clonotype was picked up a small number of times. The V and J genes are TRBV12-3 or TRBV12-4 and TRBJ1-4; TRBD1 matches 7 bases. This CDR3 is 15 amino acids long. Losses at the gene ends were 6 bases for V and 4 bases for J; bases not matched to a gene: 8. DNA of the CDR3: TGTGCCAGCAGCCCCCGGACAGGCGTTAATGAAAAACTGTTTTTT. Translating it yields CASSPRTGVNEKLFF.

The rearrangement joins TRBV7-3 to TRBJ2-7; D remains unclear. The CDR3 length is 13 residues. Looked up from germline, CDR1 is SGHTA and CDR2 is FQGTGA. V lost 1 base, J lost 5 bases, and 9 bases lay in between. As DNA, the CDR3 is TGTGCCAGCAGCTTAAGTTGGGGAAACGAGCAGTACTTC. It yields the protein CASSLSWGNEQYF.

V usage is TRBV12-3 or TRBV12-4 and J usage is TRBJ2-3; TRBD2 agrees at 8 bases. The CDR3 consists of 17 residues. J lost 5 bases, V lost 5 bases, and 15 bases had no gene match. CDR3 DNA: TGTGCCAGCAGTCCCCGGCCCCGGGGGGGGCCGGGAGATACGCAGTATTTT. Translation gives CASSPRPRGGPGDTQYF.

J is TRBJ1-1 and V is TRBV28, with D possibly being TRBD1 (5 bases). The ends were cut back, 3 bases at V and 1 base at J, with 18 bases in the middle. The CDR3 has 17 amino acids. Germline V lookup: CDR1 MDHEN, CDR2 SYDVKM. The CDR3 spells CASSFIAGMGWNTEAFF. CDR3 bases: TGTGCCAGCAGTTTCATTGCAGGGATGGGTTGGAACACTGAAGCTTTCTTT.

This clonotype was detected a few times. The V gene is TRBV14, the J gene TRBJ2-2, with D possibly matching TRBD2 (5 bases). The germline V gene has CDR1 SGHDN and CDR2 FVKESK. The CDR3 totals 17 residues. V was shortened by 0 bases and J by 3 bases, with 14 bases between the two germline ends. The CDR3 spells CASSQDGVRLHTGELFF. In DNA, the CDR3 is TGTGCCAGCAGCCAAGACGGGGTCAGACTGCACACCGGGGAGCTGTTTTTT.

This clonotype was recorded a few times. This chain joins TRBV12-3 or TRBV12-4 and TRBJ2-7; TRBD2 matches 12 bases. The CDR3 runs 17 residues. V lost 1 base, J lost 0 bases, and 4 bases stayed unmatched. The CDR3 nucleotides read TGTGCCAGCAGTTTAGGGGCGACTAGCGGGAGCTCCTACGAGCAGTACTTC. The encoded protein is CASSLGATSGSSYEQYF.

This rearrangement joins TRBV7-8 to TRBJ2-1; D ambiguous. The CDR3 contains 14 residues. V shed 0 bases and J shed 3 bases, with 6 bases lying between them. Germline CDR1 is SGHVS and CDR2 is FQNEAQ. This CDR3 is CASSLAKSYNEQFF. The CDR3 nucleotides read TGTGCCAGCAGCTTAGCGAAGAGCTACAATGAGCAGTTCTTC.

In this sample, this clonotype turned up many times. This sequence joins TRBV28 and TRBJ2-1, with 7 positions matching TRBD1. V was clipped by 6 bases and J by 4 bases; unmatched bases: 18. Germline loops: CDR1 MDHEN, CDR2 SYDVKM. The length of the CDR3 is 18 residues. Here the CDR3 reads CASRELSPRDSVYNEQFF. The CDR3 nucleotides are TGTGCCAGCAGGGAACTAAGCCCCCGGGACAGTGTATACAATGAGCAGTTCTTC.

In its sample, this clonotype was seen many times. The V call is TRBV28, the J call TRBJ2-7, with 9 bases fitting TRBD1. The ends lost 1 base at V and 3 bases at J; junction bases unmatched: 4. The CDR3 totals 15 residues. Per the germline V gene, CDR1 is MDHEN and CDR2 is SYDVKM. CDR3 amino acids: CASSLSSGQGYEQYF. The CDR3 region has the DNA TGTGCCAGCAGTTTATCTTCGGGACAGGGCTACGAGCAGTACTTC.

This clonotype was seen a handful of times. The chain uses TRBV6-1 and TRBJ2-1; D perhaps matches TRBD2 (5 bases). The germline V gene encodes CDR1 MNHNS and CDR2 SASEGT. Trimming left V 5 bases short and J 5 bases short, with 10 bases between. This CDR3 is built from 13 residues. DNA for the CDR3: TGTGCCAGCAGTCAAAATAGCGACAATGAGCAGTTCTTC. It codes for CASSQNSDNEQFF.

The rearrangement joins TRBV12-3 or TRBV12-4 to TRBJ2-1; D gene unclear. This CDR3 region has 15 residues. V was cut by 3 bases and J by 2 bases, with 11 bases left in between. The CDR3 DNA follows: TGTGCCAGCAGTTTCGGGTTCATGGCCTACAATGAGCAGTTCTTC. Translated, it gives CASSFGFMAYNEQFF.

This clonotype was counted between two and nine times. The chain has TRBV4-3 and TRBJ1-4, with a weak D call TRBD1 (5 bases). The CDR3 is 15 residues long. Trimming cost V 3 bases and J 1 base, with 9 bases left between them. The germline CDR1 and CDR2 sequences are LGHNA and YSLEER. CDR3 region: CASSHWGETNEKLFF. Here the CDR3 DNA reads TGCGCCAGCAGCCACTGGGGGGAAACTAATGAAAAACTGTTTTTT.

This clonotype was found a few times. The chain is built from TRBV7-9 and TRBJ2-1; D uncertain. Germline CDR1 is SEHNR and CDR2 is FQNEAQ (reference sequence). V gave up 1 base and J gave up 1 base, with 8 bases separating them. This CDR3 is built from 15 residues. CDR3 nucleotides: TGTGCCAGCAGCTTAGTCTGGGGATCCTACAATGAGCAGTTCTTC. It is translated as CASSLVWGSYNEQFF.

The chain joins TRBV4-1 to TRBJ2-7; D is possibly TRBD1 (5 bases). The V gene lost 3 bases and the J gene lost 2 bases, with 11 bases spanning the gap. The CDR3 consists of 14 residues. Germline V CDR1 and CDR2: MGHRA, YSYEKL. The CDR3 DNA reads TGCGCCAGCAGCCAGATTGCAGGGACCTACGAGCAGTACTTC. Encoded protein: CASSQIAGTYEQYF.

This clonotype was found many times. The J gene is TRBJ2-5, the V gene TRBV6-5; no reliable D call. The germline CDR1 and CDR2 sequences are MNHEY and SVGAGI. The CDR3 contains 12 residues. V lost 2 bases and J 4 bases, leaving 5 bases between the germline ends. Here the CDR3 DNA reads TGTGCCAGCAGTTACGGTGGAGAGACCCAGTACTTC. It codes for CASSYGGETQYF.

This clonotype was seen a few times. V usage is TRBV24-1 and J usage is TRBJ2-1; 7 bases match TRBD1. CDR1 is KGHDR, CDR2 SFDVKD, per germline. V trimming: 3 bases; J trimming: 9 bases; junction bases outside the gene matches: 13. The CDR3 covers 16 residues. The CDR3 DNA follows: TGTGCCACCAGTGATCGGAGAAATACAGGGGACCCTGAGCAGTTCTTC. As protein: CATSDRRNTGDPEQFF.

V is TRBV13 and J is TRBJ2-7; 9 positions match TRBD1. CDR1 is PRHDT and CDR2 is FYEKMQ in the germline V gene (reference sequence). J lost 2 bases, V lost 5 bases, and 10 bases had no gene match. The CDR3 has 16 amino acids. CDR3 nucleotides: TGTGCCAGCAGCCAAGGGACAGGGAGGTTCACCTACGAGCAGTACTTC. Amino acids: CASSQGTGRFTYEQYF.

There are many counts of this clonotype. The chain uses TRBV7-9 and TRBJ2-2, with TRBD1 matching over 7 bases. The germline V gene has CDR1 SEHNR and CDR2 FQNEAQ (reference sequence). Trimming cost V 4 bases and J 6 bases; bases outside gene matches: 8. The CDR3 is 15 amino acids. The CDR3: CASSSGQALAGELFF. The CDR3 DNA sequence: TGTGCCAGCAGCTCAGGACAGGCTCTAGCCGGGGAGCTGTTTTTT.

This clonotype was counted between two and nine times. The V call is TRBV6-5, the J call TRBJ1-2, with D unclear. This CDR3 spans 15 amino acids. Trimming shortened V by 0 bases and J by 4 bases, and 12 bases separated the two germline ends. Germline loops: CDR1 MNHEY, CDR2 SVGAGI. The CDR3 DNA reads TGTGCCAGCAGTTACTCCCTCTACGGCAGCTATGGCTACACCTTC. It translates to CASSYSLYGSYGYTF.